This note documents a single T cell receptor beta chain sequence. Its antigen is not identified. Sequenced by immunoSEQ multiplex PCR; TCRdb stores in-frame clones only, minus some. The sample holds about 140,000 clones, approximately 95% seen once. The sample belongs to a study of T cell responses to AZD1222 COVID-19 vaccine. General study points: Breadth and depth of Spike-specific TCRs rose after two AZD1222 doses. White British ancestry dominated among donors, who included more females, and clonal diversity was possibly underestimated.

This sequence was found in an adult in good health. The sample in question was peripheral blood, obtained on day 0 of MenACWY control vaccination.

The CDR3 DNA reads TGTGCCAGCAGTTTAACTAGCGGGAGTTATGAGCAGTTCTTC. Translation: CASSLTSGSYEQFF. This chain connects TRBV28 to TRBJ2-1; 11 bases agree with TRBD2. The germline V gene has CDR1 MDHEN and CDR2 SYDVKM. V gave up 2 bases and J gave up 8 bases; unmatched junction bases: 2. This CDR3 is built from 14 residues. Looking up the rest from reference TRBV28 and TRBJ2-1 gives the full variable domain: DVKVTQSSRYLVKRTGEKVFLECVQDMDHENMFWYRQDPGLGLRLIYFSYDVKMKEKGDIPEGYSVSREKKERFSLILESASTNQTSMYLCASSLTSGSYEQFFGPGTRLTVL.